The next 9 T cell receptor beta chains were all read from a single sample in a study of cytomegalovirus exposure and HLA in healthy donors (dated by TCRdb to about 2017). The library was built by means of the immunoSEQ multiplex PCR assay. A mixture of 60 forward primers for TCR Vbeta segments and 13 reverse primers for TCR Jbeta segments was used in the multiplex PCR. The source is immuneACCESS, and TCRdb retained only in-frame sequences with V and J called. Part of the clones is not carried over; for the studies checked, unresolved V genes explain less than half of this, and the remainder is unexplained. Within this sample are approximately 120,000 clones, with about 85% of them counted one time only. Approximately 4% of the sample rests with the top ten. Material: PBMCs. These receptors all come from a man younger than 35 in good health and CMV-seropositive.

The rearrangement links TRBV28 to TRBJ1-5; 8 nucleotides align to TRBD1. The CDR3 contains 17 residues. Germline V gene lookup returns CDR1 MDHEN and CDR2 SYDVKM. Trimming cost V 2 bases and J 6 bases; bases outside gene matches: 12. The CDR3 loop is CASSLRDRTKFGQPQHF. CDR3 DNA sequence: TGTGCCAGCAGTTTAAGGGACAGGACCAAATTCGGTCAGCCCCAGCATTTT.

This clone was seen once. The chain employs TRBV9 and TRBJ1-2, with D hard to call. The CDR3 totals 13 residues. Germline V gene data show CDR1 as SGDLS and CDR2 as YYNGEE. Trimming stripped 2 bases from V and 1 base from J, with 6 bases between. Here the CDR3 DNA reads TGTGCCAGCAGCGTCGACAATAACTATGGCTACACCTTC. Protein sequence: CASSVDNNYGYTF.

The gene calls are TRBV10-2 and TRBJ2-7; TRBD2 agrees at 11 bases. V lost 0 bases to trimming and J lost 6 bases; unmatched junction nucleotides: 4. This CDR3 spans 15 amino acids. Germline V gene data show CDR1 as WSHSY and CDR2 as SAAADI. CDR3 sequence: CASSESLAGGSEQYF. CDR3 nucleotide sequence: TGCGCCAGCAGTGAGTCGCTAGCGGGAGGTTCCGAGCAGTACTTC.

The chain joins TRBV5-1 to TRBJ2-7; D is perhaps TRBD1 (6 bases). The CDR3 spans 14 residues. The germline V gene encodes CDR1 SGHRS and CDR2 YFSETQ. Trimming left V 2 bases short and J 2 bases short, with 11 bases between. CDR3 residues: CASSLIQGAYEQYF. The CDR3 nucleotides are TGCGCCAGCAGCTTAATACAGGGCGCCTACGAGCAGTACTTC.

The chain recombines TRBV2 with TRBJ2-5; 8 positions match TRBD2. V lost 3 bases and J lost 9; bases outside the gene matches: 12. CDR1 is SNHLY and CDR2 is FYNNEI in the germline V gene. The CDR3 totals 15 residues. The CDR3 DNA reads as TGTGCCAGCAGTGATGCGGGGGGCCAGGGGTGGTCCCAGTACTTC. It translates to CASSDAGGQGWSQYF.

This clone was seen a few times. V usage is TRBV6-1 and J usage is TRBJ1-6, with no clear D. Germline values: CDR1 MNHNS, CDR2 SASEGT. V was pared by 7 bases and J by 7 bases, with 8 bases between. CDR3 length: 12 amino acids. The CDR3 nucleotides are TGTGCCAGCACTACGAGGAATTCACCCCTCCACTTT. It specifies CASTTRNSPLHF.

This clone was seen once. The rearrangement joins TRBV9 to TRBJ1-2; possible D gene TRBD1, 6 bases. The ends were cut back, 3 bases at V and 4 bases at J, with 13 bases in the middle. The germline gives CDR1 SGDLS, CDR2 YYNGEE. This CDR3 has 14 amino acids. Here the CDR3 DNA reads TGTGCCAGCAGCGGGGACATCTCGGGCTATGGCTACACCTTC. As protein: CASSGDISGYGYTF.

V gene TRBV13 combines with J gene TRBJ2-1; D uncertain. Germline CDR1 is PRHDT and CDR2 is FYEKMQ (reference sequence). This CDR3 region has 12 residues. The germline V and J ends were trimmed by 5 bases and 4 bases, with 6 bases remaining between them. CDR3 sequence (DNA): TGTGCCAGCAGCGCGGATTACAATGAGCAGTTCTTC. This codes for CASSADYNEQFF.

The rearrangement joins TRBV29-1 to TRBJ1-1; D gene unclear. The CDR3 consists of 13 residues. V dropped 7 bases and J dropped 1 base, with 13 bases sitting between them. CDR1 SQVTM and CDR2 ANQGSEA come from the germline V gene. Written as DNA, the CDR3 is TGCAGCGCCGAAGGACTGCAGAACACTGAAGCTTTCTTT. Residues: CSAEGLQNTEAFF.